Below are 28 T cell receptor beta chains sequenced from a single sample in a study of shared clonotypes between healthy human individuals. The method was immunoSEQ multiplex PCR; TCRdb's version includes in-frame clones alone and lacks a portion of them. The sample lists millions of clones, approximately 94% occurring once. Naive CD8 isolation took CD45RO-negative cells positively selected for CCR7 and excluded terminally differentiated effector memory CD45RA+ cells. Specimen: naive CD8+ T cells sorted from blood. Every receptor here comes from a man aged 18 to 30 in good health.

This clone was observed once. V gene TRBV10-3 combines with J gene TRBJ2-7; 7 bases fit TRBD1. With 11 bases clipped from V and 4 bases from J, the junction kept 5 bases outside the gene matches. CDR3 size: 11 residues. The germline V gene has CDR1 ENHRY and CDR2 SYGVKD. As DNA, the CDR3 is TGTGCCCCGTCAGGGGGATACGAGCAGTACTTC. Translating it yields CAPSGGYEQYF.

V is TRBV5-1 and J is TRBJ2-7; a weak D match, TRBD2 (6 bases). There are 14 residues in the CDR3. Germline V lookup: CDR1 SGHRS, CDR2 YFSETQ. The V end lost 3 bases, the J end lost 2 bases, and 12 bases lay between the germline ends. The CDR3 DNA reads TGCGCCAGCAGCTACGGGAGTTCAGCCTACGAGCAGTACTTC. Protein sequence: CASSYGSSAYEQYF.

The CDR3 bases are TGTGCCAGCAGCTTCTTCGGGCAGACGAACACCGGGGAGCTGTTTTTT. Translating gives CASSFFGQTNTGELFF. The chain couples TRBV5-5 to TRBJ2-2; no definite D call. This CDR3 spans 16 amino acids. The germline V gene has CDR1 SGHKS and CDR2 YYEKEE (reference sequence). V lost 2 bases, J lost 0 bases, and 11 bases lay in between.

The chain employs TRBV5-8 and TRBJ2-1; 10 bases are shared with TRBD2. Trimming took 0 bases from V and 3 from J; bases not matched to a gene: 0. CDR1 SGHTS and CDR2 YDEGEE come from the germline V gene. CDR3 size: 15 residues. The CDR3 here is CASSLASGSYNEQFF. The CDR3 DNA sequence: TGTGCCAGCAGCTTGGCTAGCGGGAGCTACAATGAGCAGTTCTTC.

Points on this clone: The same CDR3 also results from other DNA sequences found in this sample. The chain uses TRBV19 and TRBJ2-7; D remains ambiguous. Trimming removed 1 base at V and 0 bases at J, with 7 bases between. The length of the CDR3 is 14 residues. Germline V CDR1 and CDR2: LNHDA, SQIVND (reference sequence). The CDR3 region is CASSIVGSSYEQYF. The CDR3 nucleotides read TGTGCCAGTAGTATAGTAGGCAGCTCCTACGAGCAGTACTTC. Full variable domain (remainder filled in from reference TRBV19 and TRBJ2-7): DGGITQSPKYLFRKEGQNVTLSCEQNLNHDAMYWYRQDPGQGLRLIYYSQIVNDFQKGDIAEGYSVSREKKESFPLTVTSAQKNPTAFYLCASSIVGSSYEQYFGPGTRLTVT.

The chain is built from TRBV27 and TRBJ2-2; TRBD2 matches 7 bases. Germline CDR1 MNHEY, CDR2 SMNVEV (reference sequence). V lost 6 bases to trimming and J lost 5 bases; unmatched junction nucleotides: 6. This CDR3 comprises 14 residues. The CDR3 DNA reads TGTGCCAGCAGAGGCGGGGGTAGTACCGGGGAGCTGTTTTTT. Amino acids: CASRGGGSTGELFF.

In the case of this clone: Different DNA sequences within this sample yield the same CDR3. This rearrangement joins TRBV7-9 to TRBJ2-7; D perhaps matches TRBD1 (5 bases). This CDR3 is built from 13 residues. Per germline, CDR1 SEHNR and CDR2 FQNEAQ (reference sequence). Deletions cut 0 bases from V and 5 bases from J, with 8 bases between. The CDR3 DNA sequence: TGTGCCAGCAGCTTAGCCAGCAGGGACGAGCAGTACTTC. It translates to CASSLASRDEQYF.

The rearrangement joins TRBV10-3 to TRBJ2-7; possible D gene TRBD1, 6 bases. The CDR3 contains 16 residues. The germline V and J ends were trimmed by 2 bases and 3 bases, with 17 bases remaining between them. The germline V gene encodes CDR1 ENHRY and CDR2 SYGVKD. This CDR3 reads CAISEPDPGHNYEQYF. CDR3 DNA sequence: TGTGCCATCAGTGAGCCCGACCCGGGACACAACTACGAGCAGTACTTC.

A word on this clone: Other DNA sequences within the sample encode an identical CDR3. The chain carries TRBV28 and TRBJ1-1; D perhaps matches TRBD1 (5 bases). Germline CDR1 and CDR2: MDHEN and SYDVKM. V lost 3 bases, J lost 5 bases, and 10 bases lay in between. The CDR3 spans 13 residues. CDR3 sequence: CASSFSGGTEAFF. The CDR3, as DNA: TGTGCCAGCAGTTTCTCCGGGGGTACTGAAGCTTTCTTT.

This clone came up once. V gene TRBV6-4 combines with J gene TRBJ2-2, with D perhaps TRBD1 or TRBD2 (6 bases each). CDR3 length equals 17 residues. Trimming stripped 4 bases from V and 0 bases from J, with 15 bases between. Germline CDR1 MRHNA, CDR2 SNTAGT. The CDR3 is CASSGWRGTTNTGELFF. The CDR3 coding sequence is TGTGCCAGCAGTGGCTGGAGGGGGACGACGAACACCGGGGAGCTGTTTTTT.

The V gene is TRBV2, the J gene TRBJ2-6; D unresolved. Trimming shortened V by 7 bases and J by 3 bases, and 10 bases separated the two germline ends. Germline values: CDR1 SNHLY, CDR2 FYNNEI. The CDR3 is 14 residues long. The CDR3 here is CASNPVFGANVLTF. As DNA, the CDR3 is TGTGCCAGCAATCCGGTTTTTGGGGCCAACGTCCTGACTTTC.

As concerns this clone: This sample also contains other DNA sequences that code for the same CDR3. The chain uses TRBV5-1 and TRBJ2-7; D gene ambiguous. The V end lost 1 base, the J end lost 2 bases, and 7 bases lay between the germline ends. This CDR3 region has 13 residues. Per the germline V gene, CDR1 is SGHRS and CDR2 is YFSETQ. The CDR3 reads CASSLTPTYEQYF. Written as DNA, the CDR3 is TGCGCCAGCAGCTTGACGCCCACCTACGAGCAGTACTTC.

J is TRBJ2-7 and V is TRBV7-9; 9 bases map to TRBD1. V gave up 10 bases and J gave up 6 bases; unmatched junction bases: 7. CDR3 length: 12 residues. CDR1 SEHNR and CDR2 FQNEAQ come from the germline V gene (reference sequence). CDR3 DNA sequence: TGTGCCACCCGGACAGGGGATGGCGAGCAGTACTTC. Protein sequence: CATRTGDGEQYF.

The chain couples TRBV19 to TRBJ2-6; D uncertain. The germline V gene has CDR1 LNHDA and CDR2 SQIVND (reference sequence). The CDR3 has 14 amino acids. V gave up 7 bases and J gave up 2 bases, with 9 bases separating them. The DNA for the CDR3 is TGTGCCAGTACCACCCCCCCTGGGGCCAACGTCCTGACTTTC. Its translation: CASTTPPGANVLTF.

V and J are TRBV27 and TRBJ2-5; possibly TRBD1 for D (6 bases). The CDR3 is 15 amino acids. Germline V gene sequence: CDR1 MNHEY, CDR2 SMNVEV (reference sequence). V was shortened by 4 bases and J by 4 bases, with 16 bases between the two germline ends. The CDR3 loop reads CASSSLLEGGETQYF. DNA of the CDR3: TGTGCCAGCAGTTCCCTTCTAGAAGGGGGAGAGACCCAGTACTTC.

The chain joins TRBV7-8 to TRBJ2-1, with 11 bases that match TRBD1. The CDR3 has 17 residues. V dropped 0 bases and J dropped 4; count of bases not matched to a gene: 5. From germline, CDR1 is SGHVS and CDR2 FQNEAQ. The CDR3 loop is CASSLAGQGALYNEQFF. CDR3 DNA sequence: TGTGCCAGCAGCTTAGCTGGACAGGGGGCCCTTTACAATGAGCAGTTCTTC. The whole variable domain, remainder taken from reference TRBV7-8 and TRBJ2-1, is GAGVSQSPRYKVAKRGQDVALRCDPISGHVSLFWYQQALGQGPEFLTYFQNEAQLDKSGLPSDRFFAERPEGSVSTLKIQRTQQEDSAVYLCASSLAGQGALYNEQFFGPGTRLTVL.

A word on this clone: The limits of the CDR3 on the DNA are not certain, so only TCRdb's listed CDR3 is given. The genes are TRBV27 and TRBJ2-7. The CDR3 length equals 11 residues, ends included. Per the germline V gene, CDR1 is MNHEY and CDR2 is SMNVEV (reference sequence). CDR3 sequence reads: CASILGNEQYF.

The chain couples TRBV7-9 to TRBJ2-7; 12 bases are shared with TRBD2. There are 16 residues in the CDR3. V shed 0 bases, J shed 4 bases, and the junction held 4 bases outside the gene matches. Germline lookup yields CDR1 SEHNR and CDR2 FQNEAQ (reference sequence). CDR3 nucleotides: TGTGCCAGCAGCTTAGCGACCGGGACTAGCGGGTACGAGCAGTACTTC. This gives the protein CASSLATGTSGYEQYF.

Points on this clone: The same CDR3 is also encoded by other DNA sequences in this sample. The chain is built from TRBV30 and TRBJ1-1; D is unresolved. The germline gives CDR1 GTSNPN, CDR2 SVGIG (reference sequence). The CDR3 spans 11 residues. The germline V and J ends were trimmed by 5 bases and 0 bases, with 4 bases remaining between them. CDR3 protein: CAWSLNTEAFF. CDR3 DNA: TGTGCCTGGTCTCTGAACACTGAAGCTTTCTTT.

The gene calls are TRBV14 and TRBJ2-1; no definite D call. The germline gives CDR1 SGHDN, CDR2 FVKESK. The CDR3 runs 14 residues. Trimming cost V 1 base and J 7 bases, with 11 bases left between them. The CDR3 region is CASSQGFGWNEQFF. In DNA, the CDR3 is TGTGCCAGCAGCCAAGGCTTTGGGTGGAATGAGCAGTTCTTC.

This clone was seen just once. The chain employs TRBV27 and TRBJ1-2; D unresolved. The CDR3 loop spans 15 amino acids. The V end lost 6 bases, the J end lost 4 bases, and 18 bases lay between the germline ends. Per germline, CDR1 MNHEY and CDR2 SMNVEV (reference sequence). Here the CDR3 reads CASSSHPAGLYGYTF. The CDR3 DNA reads as TGTGCCAGCAGCTCCCACCCCGCCGGCCTCTATGGCTACACCTTC.

V usage is TRBV27 and J usage is TRBJ2-1, with TRBD2 matching over 10 bases. With V trimmed by 2 bases and J by 2 bases, 3 bases remained unmatched. The germline V gene encodes CDR1 MNHEY and CDR2 SMNVEV (reference sequence). The CDR3 is 16 residues long. The CDR3 region has the DNA TGTGCCAGCAGTTTAGTAGCGGGGGGCCCCTACAATGAGCAGTTCTTC. Translation gives CASSLVAGGPYNEQFF.

The chain has TRBV7-6 and TRBJ2-1; no reliable D call. The germline V gene encodes CDR1 SGHVS and CDR2 FNYEAQ. Trimming left V 5 bases short and J 1 base short, with 12 bases between. The CDR3 contains 15 residues. The CDR3 DNA reads as TGTGCCAGCAGCCATCCGGTGAATTCCTACAATGAGCAGTTCTTC. Its protein product is CASSHPVNSYNEQFF.

The chain recombines TRBV5-4 with TRBJ2-7; no clear D gene. CDR1 and CDR2 from the germline V gene are SGHNT and YYREEE (reference sequence). Trimming removed 6 bases at V and 2 bases at J, with 15 bases between. The CDR3 has 14 amino acids. CDR3 bases: TGTGCCAGCACCCAATCGGGTTTCCCCTACGAGCAGTACTTC. This codes for CASTQSGFPYEQYF.

The gene calls are TRBV14 and TRBJ1-3, with unresolved D. V lost 2 bases and J 0 bases, leaving 14 bases between the germline ends. In germline, CDR1 is SGHDN, CDR2 FVKESK. The CDR3 loop spans 17 amino acids. The CDR3 here is CASSQPRISSSGNTIYF. The CDR3 nucleotides read TGTGCCAGCAGCCAACCTAGGATTAGTTCCTCTGGAAACACCATATATTTT.

The chain joins TRBV10-3 to TRBJ1-5; no reliable D call. The germline V gene encodes CDR1 ENHRY and CDR2 SYGVKD. Trimming pared 0 bases from V and 4 bases from J, leaving 13 bases between. The CDR3 is 16 residues long. DNA of the CDR3: TGTGCCATCAGTGAGTCGGTCAGCTCCCCGAATCAGCCCCAGCATTTT. This codes for CAISESVSSPNQPQHF.

V gene TRBV7-9 combines with J gene TRBJ2-5, with a tentative D call TRBD1 (5 bases). This CDR3 is 14 amino acids long. CDR1 and CDR2 (germline): SEHNR, FQNEAQ (reference sequence). V was shortened by 6 bases and J by 1 base, with 12 bases between the two germline ends. The CDR3 nucleotides are TGTGCCAGCAGACCTGGGGCAGTCCAAGAGACCCAGTACTTC. Protein sequence: CASRPGAVQETQYF.

The count of this clone is one. The J gene is TRBJ2-1, the V gene TRBV28, with 8 bases aligning to TRBD2. This CDR3 is built from 16 residues. The V gene's germline CDR1 is MDHEN and CDR2 SYDVKM. Unmatched junction bases numbered 7, after V lost 3 bases and J lost 3 bases. Here the CDR3 reads CASSFRVSGVYNEQFF. DNA of the CDR3: TGTGCCAGCAGTTTCAGGGTTAGCGGGGTCTACAATGAGCAGTTCTTC.